The sequence of this T cell receptor beta chain was determined in a study of shared clonotypes between healthy human individuals. V lost 5 bases to trimming and J lost 4 bases, with 6 bases between them. The CDR3 has 11 amino acids. The germline V gene encodes CDR1 DFQATT and CDR2 SNEGSKA (reference sequence). Concerning this clone: Other DNA sequences from this sample encode an identical CDR3 as well.

Assay: immunoSEQ multiplex PCR; the TCRdb copy retains only in-frame clones and omits some. Among millions of clones listed, roughly nine tenths were seen once. The specimen sequenced was naive CD4+ T cells sorted from blood. The subset here: CD45RA+ positively selected. This receptor was identified in a young man in good health. The chain couples TRBV20-1 to TRBJ2-1; the D gene is possibly TRBD2 (5 bases). CDR3 in DNA: TGCAGTGCTGGGAGTTACAATGAGCAGTTCTTC. It yields the protein CSAGSYNEQFF.